Below, one T cell receptor beta chain is given with its context. The antigen is not known. Time point in this sample: week 5, during vaccination. With topical imiquimod, each dose of the vaccine consisted of 300 ug of mutant IDH1 20-mer peptide. New IDH1-mutant, ATRX-lost WHO grade 3 or 4 astrocytomas occurred in donors. Using immunoSEQ multiplex PCR, the repertoire was profiled, and TCRdb retains in-frame clones only, with some absent. The sample holds approximately 51,000 clones, roughly 73% seen once. The data are from a study of a mutant IDH1 vaccine in newly diagnosed glioma. On the study more broadly: During weeks 1, 3, 5, 7, 11, 15, 19 and 23, patients received eight vaccinations. Patients had received radiotherapy, temozolomide, or both previously, most receiving both.

CDR3 length equals 9 residues. The specimen comprised PBMCs, sampled from a glioma patient whose treatment included an IDH1 peptide vaccine. The receptor was derived from a woman between 40 and 50 years old with glioma. The gene calls are TRBV3-2 and TRBJ1-6. TRBV3-2 has pseudogene status. The CDR3 loop reads CASSRRGHF. In DNA form, the CDR3 reads TGTGCCAGCAGCCGTAGAGGACACTTT.